Listed below are T cell receptor beta chains from one sample, sequenced in a study of T-cell memory formation after mild COVID-19. TCRdb itself ran the 5' RACE reads through MiXCR, one entry per CDR3 protein. The table has a few hundred thousand distinct CDR3 sequences, less than 20% seen once. The sample consisted of PBMCs or a T cell subset sorted from them (not recorded which). The source is a man younger than 30 who had mild COVID-19 (a few samples of this study predate the infection). Cell type and time point are not known. Both conserved end residues are part of each CDR3. The D gene is left open where the match is weak. Clone size is stated in some rows and not others, as once, few, many or a class when expanded.

d_call | j_call | v_call | clone_size | cdr3_nt | cdr3_aa
. | TRBJ1-4 | TRBV5-1 | . | TGCGCCAGCAGCTTGGACAGTACCCGGCTGTTTTTT | CASSLDSTRLFF
. | TRBJ1-1 | TRBV7-3 | few | TGTGCCAGCAGCTTAACTATAGGGGACACTGAAGCTTTCTTT | CASSLTIGDTEAFF
. | TRBJ1-1 | TRBV6-2/TRBV6-3 | few | TGTGCCAGCAGGCAGGCCCCTGAAGCTTTCTTT | CASRQAPEAFF
TRBD2 | TRBJ2-7 | TRBV11-1 | . | TGTGCCAGCAGCTTAGGCTTCGGGAGGACCCTACCCTACGAGCAGTACTTC | CASSLGFGRTLPYEQYF
. | TRBJ2-6 | TRBV25-1 | few | TGTGCCAGCAGCGTCACCGGGGCCAACGTCCTGACTTTC | CASSVTGANVLTF
. | TRBJ2-5 | TRBV5-1 | few | TGCGCCAGCAGCTTGGGAGAGGGTCGAGAGACCCAGTACTTC | CASSLGEGRETQYF
TRBD1 | TRBJ1-5 | TRBV20-1 | . | TGCAGTGCTAGAGGGGGACAGGGTAATCAGCCCCAGCATTTT | CSARGGQGNQPQHF
. | TRBJ2-1 | TRBV20-1 | . | TGCAGTGCTAGGGTTCAGGGTTCTCTGGTCTACAATGAGCAGTTCTTC | CSARVQGSLVYNEQFF
TRBD1 | TRBJ1-6 | TRBV23-1 | . | TGCGCCAGCAATACCCCGGGACAGCTCCTCCACTTT | CASNTPGQLLHF
. | TRBJ1-1 | TRBV6-2/TRBV6-3 | few | TGTGCCAGCAGTTACTCCCGGGGTCATGAAGCTTTCTTT | CASSYSRGHEAFF
TRBD2 | TRBJ2-1 | TRBV11-3 | . | TGTGCCAGCAGCTTAGAGGGTAGCGGGAGGCCCTACAATGAGCAGTTCTTC | CASSLEGSGRPYNEQFF
. | TRBJ2-1 | TRBV19 | . | TGTGCCAGTAAGAGCGACCCTGTCTCCTACAATGAGCAGTTCTTC | CASKSDPVSYNEQFF
. | TRBJ1-3 | TRBV12-3/TRBV12-4 | few | TGTGCCAGCAGTTTATGGGCTACGGGAAACACCATATATTTT | CASSLWATGNTIYF
. | TRBJ2-2 | TRBV4-3 | . | TGCGCCAGCAGCCCCTCCGGGGCAGGGGATTTCACCGGGGAGCTGTTTTTT | CASSPSGAGDFTGELFF
. | TRBJ1-5 | TRBV7-6 | few | TGTGCCAGCAGCTTAGAAGGGGAATCAGAGCCCCAGCATTTT | CASSLEGESEPQHF
. | TRBJ1-1 | TRBV21-1 | . | TGTGCCAGCAGCAAAGTCTGGGAGGGTGAAGCTTTCTTT | CASSKVWEGEAFF
. | TRBJ2-3 | TRBV5-4 | few | TGTGCCAGCAGCTCAGATCAAAACACGCAGTATTTT | CASSSDQNTQYF